This passage covers 21 T cell receptor beta chains from one sample sequenced in a study of T cell responses to AZD1222 COVID-19 vaccine. The protocol was immunoSEQ multiplex PCR, while the TCRdb copy is restricted to in-frame clones and leaves out a portion. Counted here are about 140,000 clones, around 88% occurring once; the ten biggest clones make up 3% to 4.5%. This specimen consisted of peripheral blood, obtained on day 0 of AZD1222 vaccination. The receptors come from an adult in good health.

This clone appeared a single time. The chain joins TRBV27 to TRBJ2-7; TRBD2 matches at 10 bases. Germline V CDR1 and CDR2: MNHEY, SMNVEV (reference sequence). V trimming: 3 bases; J trimming: 6 bases; junction bases outside the gene matches: 2. The CDR3 has 13 amino acids. CDR3 sequence reads: CASSFRLAGEQYF. The CDR3 bases are TGTGCCAGCAGTTTCAGACTAGCGGGCGAGCAGTACTTC.

J is TRBJ2-5 and V is TRBV4-2; D not certain. V was pared by 2 bases and J by 5 bases, with 18 bases between. From germline, CDR1 is LGHNA and CDR2 YNFKEQ. CDR3 length: 16 residues. CDR3 protein: CASSQPSNKGGETQYF. In DNA form, the CDR3 reads TGTGCCAGCAGCCAACCTTCTAATAAGGGCGGTGAGACCCAGTACTTC.

V gene TRBV10-3 combines with J gene TRBJ2-7; 8 bases are a match to TRBD1. The CDR3 length is 15 residues. V was pared by 7 bases and J by 7 bases, with 15 bases of the junction left unmatched. Germline CDR1 ENHRY, CDR2 SYGVKD. CDR3 nucleotides: TGTGCCATCAATCAGGGGGCCTCGCAGTATGATGAGCAGTACTTC. Encoded protein: CAINQGASQYDEQYF.

This clone has more than one count but fewer than ten. The chain links TRBV19 to TRBJ2-3; 7 nucleotides agree with TRBD2. CDR3 length: 15 residues. Looked up from germline, CDR1 is LNHDA and CDR2 is SQIVND (reference sequence). Trimming at V came to 5 bases and at J to 0 bases, leaving 5 bases not matched to a gene. CDR3 DNA: TGTGCCAGTAGTCCCTTAGCGGGTAGCACAGATACGCAGTATTTT. Protein product: CASSPLAGSTDTQYF.

The CDR3: CAWGTLPTNEKLFF. For the CDR3, the DNA is TGTGCCTGGGGGACTTTACCAACTAATGAAAAACTGTTTTTT. The J gene is TRBJ1-4, the V gene TRBV30; possibly TRBD1 for D (5 bases). The CDR3 is 14 residues long. The germline V gene has CDR1 GTSNPN and CDR2 SVGIG (reference sequence). Trimming removed 5 bases from V and 0 bases from J, with 10 bases in between.

The chain has TRBV28 and TRBJ1-3; the D gene is possibly TRBD1 (5 bases). The CDR3 has 15 amino acids. Germline-derived CDR1 and CDR2 are MDHEN and SYDVKM. V was cut by 5 bases and J by 0 bases, with 11 bases left in between. The CDR3 DNA follows: TGTGCCAGCAGTCCTCAGGGAAGCTCTGGAAACACCATATATTTT. Encoded protein: CASSPQGSSGNTIYF.

The chain has TRBV5-4 and TRBJ1-1; D unclear. From germline, CDR1 is SGHNT and CDR2 YYREEE (reference sequence). Deletions cut 7 bases from V and 2 bases from J, with 9 bases between. The length of the CDR3 is 12 residues. The CDR3 nucleotides read TGTGCCAGCTCAAGGGCCAACACTGAAGCTTTCTTT. This codes for CASSRANTEAFF.

This clone was found once. The CDR3 bases are TGTGCCAGCAGCTTTATCCCGGGACAGGGGGCAGAGACCCAGTACTTC. Protein: CASSFIPGQGAETQYF. This rearrangement joins TRBV9 to TRBJ2-5, with TRBD1 matching 12 bases. Germline V gives CDR1 SGDLS, CDR2 YYNGEE. The CDR3 contains 16 residues. J was trimmed by 4 bases and V by 4 bases; bases with no gene match: 8.

The sample holds one count of this clone. The rearrangement links TRBV5-6 to TRBJ1-6, with a possible D match to TRBD1 (6 bases). The CDR3 covers 14 residues. Germline CDR1 SGHDT, CDR2 YYEEEE. V was pared by 2 bases and J by 6 bases, with 9 bases between. The CDR3 loop is CASSFLRGNSPLHF. DNA for the CDR3: TGTGCCAGCAGCTTCCTCAGGGGTAATTCACCCCTCCACTTT.

The rearrangement links TRBV20-1 to TRBJ1-4, with D hard to call. The germline gives CDR1 DFQATT, CDR2 SNEGSKA (reference sequence). Trimming left V 5 bases short and J 7 bases short, with 5 bases between. The CDR3 runs 10 residues. DNA of the CDR3: TGCAGTGCTTCCCGTGAAAAACTGTTTTTT. Its translation: CSASREKLFF.

This rearrangement joins TRBV9 to TRBJ2-2; 7 bases are shared with TRBD1. This CDR3 has 15 residues. Germline V gene sequence: CDR1 SGDLS, CDR2 YYNGEE. Losses at the gene ends were 2 bases for V and 3 bases for J; bases not matched to a gene: 4. CDR3 coding DNA: TGTGCCAGCAGCGTGAACAGGGGCGACACCGGGGAGCTGTTTTTT. Translation gives CASSVNRGDTGELFF.

The genes are TRBV27 and TRBJ2-7; 7 nucleotides agree with TRBD1. The ends lost 6 bases at V and 6 bases at J; junction bases unmatched: 5. CDR3 length: 12 amino acids. Germline V gives CDR1 MNHEY, CDR2 SMNVEV (reference sequence). Here the CDR3 DNA reads TGTGCCAGCAGCTTGACAGGGCGCGAGCAGTACTTC. Amino acid sequence: CASSLTGREQYF.

The chain couples TRBV6-2 or TRBV6-3 to TRBJ1-2; perhaps TRBD1 as D (5 bases). The CDR3 is 15 residues long. Germline V lookup: CDR1 MNHEY, CDR2 SVGEGT. Trimming removed 2 bases at V and 11 bases at J, with 21 bases between. CDR3 region: CASSYMSGSGGGYTF. The DNA for the CDR3 is TGTGCCAGCAGTTACATGTCAGGGAGTGGAGGTGGTTACACCTTC.

The J gene is TRBJ1-6, the V gene TRBV24-1, with a possible D match to TRBD1 (5 bases). There are 12 residues in the CDR3. V was shortened by 4 bases and J by 9 bases, with 6 bases between the two germline ends. Germline loops: CDR1 KGHDR, CDR2 SFDVKD. The CDR3 here is CATSDGGSPLHF. CDR3 in DNA: TGTGCCACCAGTGACGGGGGTTCACCCCTCCACTTT.

The chain is built from TRBV27 and TRBJ1-1; D is perhaps TRBD1 (6 bases). CDR1 MNHEY and CDR2 SMNVEV come from the germline V gene (reference sequence). The V end was cut by 3 bases, the J end by 0 bases, with 23 bases between. The CDR3 runs to 19 residues. The chain's CDR3 is CASSFSSTRQDPMNTEAFF. The CDR3 DNA sequence: TGTGCCAGCAGTTTTTCCTCGACCCGACAGGACCCGATGAACACTGAAGCTTTCTTT.

CDR3 in DNA: TGCGCCAGCAGCCAAGAACCCAGGGACAGATCCAATGAGCAGTTCTTC. Translating it yields CASSQEPRDRSNEQFF. The chain carries TRBV4-3 and TRBJ2-1; 7 bases map to TRBD1. Germline-derived CDR1 and CDR2 are LGHNA and YSLEER. The CDR3 totals 16 residues. V lost 0 bases and J lost 6; bases outside the gene matches: 8.

This sequence joins TRBV4-1 and TRBJ2-2; 11 positions match TRBD2. The V gene end was trimmed by 0 bases and the J gene end by 3 bases; junction bases not matched to a gene: 9. This CDR3 is built from 19 residues. Germline V gene data show CDR1 as MGHRA and CDR2 as YSYEKL. For the CDR3, the DNA is TGCGCCAGCAGCCAAGAGGGGACTAGCGGCATACGGGACACCGGGGAGCTGTTTTTT. It is translated as CASSQEGTSGIRDTGELFF.

This CDR3 reads CASSHPTDTQYF. In DNA form, the CDR3 reads TGTGCCAGCAGCCACCCCACAGATACGCAGTATTTT. The chain carries TRBV7-2 and TRBJ2-3; D gene unclear. The germline gives CDR1 SGHTA, CDR2 FQGNSA. The CDR3 length is 12 residues. With 5 bases removed from V and 2 bases from J, the gap between germline ends came to 5 bases. Supplemented by reference TRBV7-2 and TRBJ2-3, the full variable domain reads GAGVSQSPSNKVTEKGKDVELRCDPISGHTALYWYRQSLGQGLEFLIYFQGNSAPDKSGLPSDRFSAERTGGSVSTLTIQRTQQEDSAVYLCASSHPTDTQYFGPGTRLTVL.

V is TRBV5-1 and J is TRBJ2-7; TRBD2 agrees at 8 bases. V lost 4 bases and J lost 4; bases outside the gene matches: 7. In germline, CDR1 is SGHRS, CDR2 YFSETQ. This CDR3 is built from 14 residues. This CDR3 is CASSQGLGSYEQYF. In DNA, the CDR3 is TGCGCCAGCAGCCAGGGACTAGGTAGTTACGAGCAGTACTTC.

The chain couples TRBV11-2 to TRBJ1-5; D not resolved. The germline V gene has CDR1 SGHAT and CDR2 FQNNGV. V was shortened by 5 bases and J by 2 bases, with 10 bases between the two germline ends. This CDR3 region has 14 residues. The CDR3 sequence: CASSHPGGNQPQHF. In DNA, the CDR3 is TGTGCCAGCAGCCACCCCGGGGGCAATCAGCCCCAGCATTTT.

The rearrangement links TRBV21-1 to TRBJ2-2; TRBD2 reflects the table's D call only, with no check against the DNA. TRBV21-1 is a known pseudogene. CDR3 length equals 17 residues. CDR3 DNA: TGTGCCAGCAGCAAAGCGGGTTGTAGCGGAAACACCGGGGAGCTGTTTTTT. Translating gives CASSKAGCSGNTGELFF.